This TCR beta chain was obtained from a study of T cells in Graves' hyperthyroidism and ophthalmopathy. General study points: Expanded thyroid clonotypes (above 0.001) were mostly also found in blood.

This clonotype was seen repeatedly, ten times or more. Antigen specificity is unknown. TCR beta CDR3 regions were amplified from RNA. The HTBI set primed first-round TCR CDR3 RT-PCR. TCRdb re-analysed the multiplex PCR reads in MiXCR, keeping a single row per CDR3 protein. Among some 360,000 distinct CDR3 sequences listed, roughly 18% were seen once. This CDR3 has 13 residues. The germline gives CDR1 DFQATT, CDR2 SNEGSKA (reference sequence). With V trimmed by 1 base and J by 3 bases, 1 base remained unmatched. Duration under 3 months, a NOSPECS grade of at least 4, and a Clinical Activity Score of at least 3 characterized the ophthalmopathy patients. Clinical symptoms, serum thyroxine, TRAb, thyroid ultrasound and orbital computed tomography established diagnosis.

What was sequenced was blood. The sequence was obtained from a woman aged 35 to 49 with Graves' ophthalmopathy. The rearrangement uses TRBV20-1 and TRBJ2-5, with TRBD2 identical over 8 bases. The CDR3 loop is CSARGLAKETQYF. CDR3 in DNA: TGCAGTGCTAGAGGACTAGCGAAAGAGACCCAGTACTTC.